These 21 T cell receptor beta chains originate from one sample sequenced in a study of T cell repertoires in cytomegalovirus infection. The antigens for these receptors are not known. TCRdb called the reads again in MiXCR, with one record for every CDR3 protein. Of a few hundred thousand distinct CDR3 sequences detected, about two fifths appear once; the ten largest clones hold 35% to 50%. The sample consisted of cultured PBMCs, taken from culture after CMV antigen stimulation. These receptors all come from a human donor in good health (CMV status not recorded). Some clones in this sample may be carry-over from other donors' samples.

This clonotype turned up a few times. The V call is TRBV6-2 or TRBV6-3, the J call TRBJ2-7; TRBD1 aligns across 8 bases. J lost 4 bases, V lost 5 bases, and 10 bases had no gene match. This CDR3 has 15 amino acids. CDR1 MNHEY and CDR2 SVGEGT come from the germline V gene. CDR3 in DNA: TGTGCCAGCAGTGCCCCCGGGACAGGAGGGTACGAGCAGTACTTC. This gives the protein CASSAPGTGGYEQYF.

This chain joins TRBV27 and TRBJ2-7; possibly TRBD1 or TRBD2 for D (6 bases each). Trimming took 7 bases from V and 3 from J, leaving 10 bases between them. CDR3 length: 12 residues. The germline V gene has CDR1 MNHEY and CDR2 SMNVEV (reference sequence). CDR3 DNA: TGTGCCAGCATGGGGGGCGGCTACGAGCAGTACTTC. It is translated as CASMGGGYEQYF.

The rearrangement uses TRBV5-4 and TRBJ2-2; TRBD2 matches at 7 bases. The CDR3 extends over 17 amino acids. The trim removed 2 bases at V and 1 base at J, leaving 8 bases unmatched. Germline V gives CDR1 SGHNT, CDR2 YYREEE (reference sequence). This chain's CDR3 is CASSFPSGLGNTGELFF. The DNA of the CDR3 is TGTGCCAGCAGCTTTCCTAGCGGACTTGGGAACACCGGGGAGCTGTTTTTT.

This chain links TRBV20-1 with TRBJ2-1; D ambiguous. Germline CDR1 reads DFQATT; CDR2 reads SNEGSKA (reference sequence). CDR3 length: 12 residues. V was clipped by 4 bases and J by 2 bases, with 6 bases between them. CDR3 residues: CSATETYNEQFF. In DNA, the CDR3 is TGCAGTGCTACCGAAACCTACAATGAGCAGTTCTTC.

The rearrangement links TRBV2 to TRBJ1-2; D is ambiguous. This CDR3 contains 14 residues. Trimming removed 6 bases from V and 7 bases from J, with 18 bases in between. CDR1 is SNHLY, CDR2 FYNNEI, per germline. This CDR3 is CASRRTGVRPGYTF. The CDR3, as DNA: TGTGCCAGCAGGAGGACGGGTGTAAGGCCTGGCTACACCTTC.

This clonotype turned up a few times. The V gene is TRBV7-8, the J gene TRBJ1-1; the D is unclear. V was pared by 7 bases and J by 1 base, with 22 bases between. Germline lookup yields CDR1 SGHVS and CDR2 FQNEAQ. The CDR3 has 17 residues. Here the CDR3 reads CASTFSLLAGRNTEAFF. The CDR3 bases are TGTGCCAGCACTTTTTCGTTGCTGGCCGGGAGGAACACTGAAGCTTTCTTT.

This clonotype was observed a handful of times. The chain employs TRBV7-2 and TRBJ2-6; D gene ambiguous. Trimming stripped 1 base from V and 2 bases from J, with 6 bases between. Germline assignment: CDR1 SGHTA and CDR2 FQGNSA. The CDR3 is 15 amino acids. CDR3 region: CASSLGHTGANVLTF. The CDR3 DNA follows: TGTGCCAGCAGCTTAGGACACACTGGGGCCAACGTCCTGACTTTC. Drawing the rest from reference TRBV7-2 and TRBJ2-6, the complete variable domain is GAGVSQSPSNKVTEKGKDVELRCDPISGHTALYWYRQSLGQGLEFLIYFQGNSAPDKSGLPSDRFSAERTGGSVSTLTIQRTQQEDSAVYLCASSLGHTGANVLTFGAGSRLTVL.

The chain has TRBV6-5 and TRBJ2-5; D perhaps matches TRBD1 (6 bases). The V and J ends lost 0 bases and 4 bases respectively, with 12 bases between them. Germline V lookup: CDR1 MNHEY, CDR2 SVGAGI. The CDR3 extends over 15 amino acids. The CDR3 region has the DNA TGTGCCAGCAGTTACTCGTTACAGGGACGAGAGACCCAGTACTTC. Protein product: CASSYSLQGRETQYF.

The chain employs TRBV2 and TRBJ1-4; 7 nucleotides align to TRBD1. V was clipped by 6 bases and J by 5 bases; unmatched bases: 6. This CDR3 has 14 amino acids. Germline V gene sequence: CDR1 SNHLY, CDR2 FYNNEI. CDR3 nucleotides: TGTGCCAGCAGAGACAGGGCACAGAATGAAAAACTGTTTTTT. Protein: CASRDRAQNEKLFF. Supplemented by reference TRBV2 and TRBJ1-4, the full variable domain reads EPEVTQTPSHQVTQMGQEVILRCVPISNHLYFYWYRQILGQKVEFLVSFYNNEISEKSEIFDDQFSVERPDGSNFTLKIRSTKLEDSAMYFCASRDRAQNEKLFFGSGTQLSVL.

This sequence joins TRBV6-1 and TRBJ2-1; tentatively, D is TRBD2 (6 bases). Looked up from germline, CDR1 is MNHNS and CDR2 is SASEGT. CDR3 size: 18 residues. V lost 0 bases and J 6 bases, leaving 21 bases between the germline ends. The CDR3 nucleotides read TGTGCCAGCAGTGAAGCGCAAGCTGGGGGGATGCCGGGCAATGAGCAGTTCTTC. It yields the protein CASSEAQAGGMPGNEQFF.

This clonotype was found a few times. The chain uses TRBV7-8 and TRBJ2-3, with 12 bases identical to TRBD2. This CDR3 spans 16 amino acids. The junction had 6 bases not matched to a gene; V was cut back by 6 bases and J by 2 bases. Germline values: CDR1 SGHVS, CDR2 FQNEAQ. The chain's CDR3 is CASSPTSGGFTDTQYF. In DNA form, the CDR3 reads TGTGCCAGCAGTCCAACTAGCGGGGGGTTCACAGATACGCAGTATTTT.

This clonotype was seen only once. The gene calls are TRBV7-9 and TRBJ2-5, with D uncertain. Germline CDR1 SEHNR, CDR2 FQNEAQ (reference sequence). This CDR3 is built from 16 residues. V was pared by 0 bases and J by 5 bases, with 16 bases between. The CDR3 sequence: CASSLARPALIETQYF. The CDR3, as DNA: TGTGCCAGCAGCTTAGCGAGGCCGGCCCTTATTGAGACCCAGTACTTC.

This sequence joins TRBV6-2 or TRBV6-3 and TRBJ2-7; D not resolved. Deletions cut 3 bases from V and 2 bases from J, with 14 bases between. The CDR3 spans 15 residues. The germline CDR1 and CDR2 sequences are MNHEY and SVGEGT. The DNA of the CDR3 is TGTGCCAGCAGTTATATAAGGCGGCCCGCCTACGAGCAGTACTTC. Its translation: CASSYIRRPAYEQYF.

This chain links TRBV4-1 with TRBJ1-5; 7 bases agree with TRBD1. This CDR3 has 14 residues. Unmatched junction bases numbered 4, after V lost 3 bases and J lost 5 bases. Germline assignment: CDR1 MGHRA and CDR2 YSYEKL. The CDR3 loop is CASSHNRGDQPQHF. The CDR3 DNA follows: TGCGCCAGCAGCCATAACAGGGGTGATCAGCCCCAGCATTTT.

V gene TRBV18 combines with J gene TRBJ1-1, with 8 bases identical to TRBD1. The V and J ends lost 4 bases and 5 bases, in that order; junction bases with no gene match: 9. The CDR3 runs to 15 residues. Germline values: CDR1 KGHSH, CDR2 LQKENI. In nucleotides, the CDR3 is TGTGCCAGCTCACTAGCACAGGGGGGAGATACTGAAGCTTTCTTT. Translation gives CASSLAQGGDTEAFF.

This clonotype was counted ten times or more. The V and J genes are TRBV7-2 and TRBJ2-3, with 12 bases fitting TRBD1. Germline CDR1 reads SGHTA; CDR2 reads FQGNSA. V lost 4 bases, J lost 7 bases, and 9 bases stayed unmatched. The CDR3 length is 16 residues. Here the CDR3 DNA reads TGTGCCAGCAGCTACTCTACGGGACAGGGGGCAAATACGCAGTATTTT. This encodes CASSYSTGQGANTQYF.

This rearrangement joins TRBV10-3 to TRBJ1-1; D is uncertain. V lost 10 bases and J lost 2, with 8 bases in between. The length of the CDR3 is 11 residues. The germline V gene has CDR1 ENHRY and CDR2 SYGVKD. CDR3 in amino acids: CATGINTEAFF. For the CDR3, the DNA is TGTGCCACCGGGATTAACACTGAAGCTTTCTTT.

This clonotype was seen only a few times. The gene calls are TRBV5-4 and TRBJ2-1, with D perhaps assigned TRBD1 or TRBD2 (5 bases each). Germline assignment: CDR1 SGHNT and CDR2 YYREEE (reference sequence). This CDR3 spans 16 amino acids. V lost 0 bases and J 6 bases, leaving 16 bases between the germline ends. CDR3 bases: TGTGCCAGCAGCTTGGAACAGGCTAGCCCCTCCAATGAGCAGTTCTTC. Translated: CASSLEQASPSNEQFF.

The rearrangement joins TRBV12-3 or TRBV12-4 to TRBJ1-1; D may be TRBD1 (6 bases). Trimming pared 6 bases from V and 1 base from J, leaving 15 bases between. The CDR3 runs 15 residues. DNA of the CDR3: TGTGCCAGCAGCCCGAACAGGGCCGGGAACACTGAAGCTTTCTTT. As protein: CASSPNRAGNTEAFF.

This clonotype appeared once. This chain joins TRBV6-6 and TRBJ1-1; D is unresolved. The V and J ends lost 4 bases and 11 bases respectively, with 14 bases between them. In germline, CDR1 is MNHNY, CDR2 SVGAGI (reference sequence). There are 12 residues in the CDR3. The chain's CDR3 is CASSWGPPEAFF. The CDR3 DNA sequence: TGTGCCAGCAGTTGGGGTCCCCCGGAGGCTTTCTTT.

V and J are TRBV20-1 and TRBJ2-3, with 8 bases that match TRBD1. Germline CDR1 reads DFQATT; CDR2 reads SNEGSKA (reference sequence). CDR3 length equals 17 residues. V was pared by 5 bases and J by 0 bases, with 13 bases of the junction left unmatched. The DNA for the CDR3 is TGCAGTGCTTACGGCAACAGGGGGATAATTAGCACAGATACGCAGTATTTT. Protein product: CSAYGNRGIISTDTQYF.